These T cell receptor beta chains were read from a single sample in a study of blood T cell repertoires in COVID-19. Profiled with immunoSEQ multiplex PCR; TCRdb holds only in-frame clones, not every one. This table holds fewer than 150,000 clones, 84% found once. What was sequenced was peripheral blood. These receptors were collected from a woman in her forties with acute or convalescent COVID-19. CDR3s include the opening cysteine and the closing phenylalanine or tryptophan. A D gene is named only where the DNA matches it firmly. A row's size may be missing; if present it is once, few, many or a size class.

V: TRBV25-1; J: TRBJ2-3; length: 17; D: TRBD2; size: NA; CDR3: CASSEFDSGGALDTQYF; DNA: TGTGCCAGCAGTGAATTTGATAGCGGGGGGGCCCTAGATACGCAGTATTTT
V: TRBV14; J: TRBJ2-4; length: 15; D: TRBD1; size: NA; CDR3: CASSQETGELSIQYF; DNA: TGTGCCAGCAGCCAGGAGACAGGGGAGTTATCCATTCAGTACTTC
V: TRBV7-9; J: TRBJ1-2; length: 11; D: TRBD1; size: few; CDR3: CASSSTGSSTF; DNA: TGTGCCAGCAGCTCGACAGGGAGTTCCACCTTC
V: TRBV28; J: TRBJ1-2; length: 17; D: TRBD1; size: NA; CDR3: CASSPFEGALANYGYTF; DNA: TGTGCCAGCAGTCCCTTTGAGGGGGCACTTGCTAACTATGGCTACACCTTC
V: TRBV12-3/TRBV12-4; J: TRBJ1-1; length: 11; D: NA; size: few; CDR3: CASSRSTEAFF; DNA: TGTGCCAGCAGCAGGTCCACTGAAGCTTTCTTT
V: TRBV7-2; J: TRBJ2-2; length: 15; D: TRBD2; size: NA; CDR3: CASSSTSGSTGELFF; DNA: TGTGCCAGCAGCTCCACTAGCGGGAGTACCGGGGAGCTGTTTTTT
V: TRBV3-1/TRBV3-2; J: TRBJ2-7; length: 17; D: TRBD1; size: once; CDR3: CASSAVSGTGSSYEQYF; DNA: TGTGCCAGCAGCGCGGTAAGTGGGACAGGGAGCTCCTACGAGCAGTACTTC
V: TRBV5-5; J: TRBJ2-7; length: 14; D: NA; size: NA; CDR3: CASSRGDTSYEQYF; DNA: TGTGCCAGCAGCCGAGGGGACACCAGTTACGAGCAGTACTTC
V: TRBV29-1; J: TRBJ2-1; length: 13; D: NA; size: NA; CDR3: CSVAAGGYNEQFF; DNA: TGCAGCGTGGCCGCCGGGGGCTACAATGAGCAGTTCTTC
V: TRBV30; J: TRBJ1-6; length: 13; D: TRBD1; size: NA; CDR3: CAWNDRADSPLHF; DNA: TGCGCCTGGAATGACAGGGCTGATTCACCCCTCCACTTT
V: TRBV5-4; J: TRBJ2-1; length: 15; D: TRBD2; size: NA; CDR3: CASSLPSGGAGEKFF; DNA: TGTGCCAGCAGCTTGCCTAGCGGGGGGGCCGGGGAGAAGTTCTTC
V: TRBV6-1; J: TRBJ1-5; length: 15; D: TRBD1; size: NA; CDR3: CASSFADRAIVSLQF; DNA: TGTGCCAGCAGTTTCGCGGACAGGGCTATTGTCTCCCTTCAGTTT
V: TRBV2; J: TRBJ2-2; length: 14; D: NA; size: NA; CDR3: CASKAGVNTGELFF; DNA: TGTGCCAGCAAAGCGGGCGTGAACACCGGGGAGCTGTTTTTT
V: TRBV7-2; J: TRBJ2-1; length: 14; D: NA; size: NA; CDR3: CASSAGTGYNEQFF; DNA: TGTGCCAGCAGCGCCGGGACTGGCTACAATGAGCAGTTCTTC
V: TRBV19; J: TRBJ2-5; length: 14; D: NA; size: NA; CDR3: CASGPTRDQVTQYF; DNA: TGTGCCAGTGGACCCACGAGGGATCAAGTGACCCAGTACTTC
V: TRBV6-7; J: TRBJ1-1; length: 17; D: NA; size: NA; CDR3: CASSSLGHPPLNTEAFF; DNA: TGTGCCAGCAGTAGCCTGGGACATCCCCCCTTGAACACTGAAGCTTTCTTT
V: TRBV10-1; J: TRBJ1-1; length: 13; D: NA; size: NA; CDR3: CASRIRENTEAFF; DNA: TGCGCCAGCAGAATCAGGGAGAACACTGAAGCTTTCTTT
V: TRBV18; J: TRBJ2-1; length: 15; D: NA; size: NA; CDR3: CASSRPGTSYNEQFF; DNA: TGTGCCAGCTCACGACCCGGGACATCCTACAATGAGCAGTTCTTC
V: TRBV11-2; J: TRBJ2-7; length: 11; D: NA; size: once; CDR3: CASSLSHEQYF; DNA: TGTGCCAGCAGCTTAAGCCACGAGCAGTACTTC
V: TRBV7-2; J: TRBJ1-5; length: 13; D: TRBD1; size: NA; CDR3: CASSFDRDQPQHF; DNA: TGTGCCAGCAGCTTTGACAGGGATCAGCCCCAGCATTTT
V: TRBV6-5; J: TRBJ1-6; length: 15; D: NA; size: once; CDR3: CASSYSWQGGSPLHF; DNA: TGTGCCAGCAGTTACTCGTGGCAGGGAGGTTCACCCCTCCACTTT
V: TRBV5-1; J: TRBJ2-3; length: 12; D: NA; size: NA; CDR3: CASSFATDTQYF; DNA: TGCGCCAGCAGCTTTGCGACAGATACGCAGTATTTT
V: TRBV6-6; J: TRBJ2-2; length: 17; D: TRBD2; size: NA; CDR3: CASSRTSGGENTGELFF; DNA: TGTGCCAGCAGTCGGACTAGCGGGGGGGAGAACACCGGGGAGCTGTTTTTT
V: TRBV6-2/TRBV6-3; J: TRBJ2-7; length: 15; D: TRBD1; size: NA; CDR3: CASSYFAQGAREQYF; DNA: TGTGCCAGCAGTTACTTCGCACAGGGGGCAAGAGAGCAGTACTTC
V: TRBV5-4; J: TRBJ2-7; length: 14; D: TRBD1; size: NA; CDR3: CASSRTGATYEQYF; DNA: TGTGCCAGCAGCCGGACAGGGGCTACCTACGAGCAGTACTTC
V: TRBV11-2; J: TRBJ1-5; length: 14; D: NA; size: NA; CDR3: CASSQQGSNQPQHF; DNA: TGTGCCAGCAGCCAGCAGGGGAGCAATCAGCCCCAGCATTTT
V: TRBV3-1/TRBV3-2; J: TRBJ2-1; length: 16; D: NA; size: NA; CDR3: CASSQDALLSYNEQFF; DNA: TGTGCCAGCAGCCAAGACGCCCTCCTATCCTACAATGAGCAGTTCTTC
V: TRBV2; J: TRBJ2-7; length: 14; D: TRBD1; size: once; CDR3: CASTPTGITTEQYF; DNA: TGTGCCAGCACCCCGACAGGGATCACCACCGAGCAGTACTTC
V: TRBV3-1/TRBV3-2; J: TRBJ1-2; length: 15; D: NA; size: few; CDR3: CASSYQTDRGYGYTF; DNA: TGTGCCAGCAGCTACCAGACTGACCGGGGATATGGCTACACCTTC